The clone carrying this T cell receptor beta chain was seen a handful of times. No antigen is known for it. Sample time point: persistent/refractory GD, antithyroid drugs over 5 years with positive TRAb. The TCR library used RNA extracted from PBMCs. Trimming removed 8 bases from V and 0 bases from J, with 13 bases in between. Germline V gene sequence: CDR1 LGHDT, CDR2 YNNKEL (reference sequence). The CDR3 is 15 residues long. This entry is derived from a study of regulatory T cells in long-lasting Graves disease. Findings and caveats of the study: Having few samples may have compromised the accuracy.

Relying on iRepertoire HTBI primers and Arm-PCR of CDR3 regions, the team built TCR beta libraries. One entry per CDR3 protein, called by TCRdb with MiXCR from the multiplex PCR reads. This table holds 300,000 to 350,000 distinct CDR3 sequences, less than 20% found once. The clonotype was recovered from a female donor with Graves disease. The chain employs TRBV3-1 and TRBJ2-2, with D unresolved. Source: peripheral blood mononuclear cells (PBMCs), taken when the disease was refractory, from a patient treated with antithyroid drugs. The CDR3 protein is CASSIEGSNTGELFF. As DNA, the CDR3 is TGTGCCAGCTCTATCGAAGGGTCGAACACCGGGGAGCTGTTTTTT.